The 20 T cell receptor beta chains listed next were all sequenced from one sample in a study of shared clonotypes between healthy human individuals. The repertoire was sequenced with immunoSEQ multiplex PCR; TCRdb's copy has only in-frame clones and lacks some. This sample has about 2 million clones, with 90% to 95% found just once. Sequenced input: naive CD4+ T cells sorted from blood. Subset reported: CD45RA+ positively selected. The origin of the receptors is a man younger than 35 in good health.

The chain employs TRBV7-2 and TRBJ2-7; 12 bases are a match to TRBD1. CDR3 length: 14 residues. CDR1 and CDR2 from the germline V gene are SGHTA and FQGNSA. The J segment lost 6 bases and the V segment lost 4 bases, leaving 4 bases of the junction unmatched. CDR3 sequence reads: CASSWGQGAGEQYF. The CDR3, as DNA: TGTGCCAGCAGCTGGGGACAGGGGGCCGGCGAGCAGTACTTC. The full variable domain, with the rest looked up from reference TRBV7-2 and TRBJ2-7, is GAGVSQSPSNKVTEKGKDVELRCDPISGHTALYWYRQSLGQGLEFLIYFQGNSAPDKSGLPSDRFSAERTGGSVSTLTIQRTQQEDSAVYLCASSWGQGAGEQYFGPGTRLTVT.

This clone was observed once. The chain employs TRBV28 and TRBJ1-1, with unresolved D. The V and J ends lost 10 bases and 1 base respectively, with 13 bases between them. The CDR3 is made up of 13 amino acids. Germline V gives CDR1 MDHEN, CDR2 SYDVKM. CDR3 protein: CATNHRANTEAFF. The CDR3 DNA sequence: TGTGCCACCAACCACCGAGCGAACACTGAAGCTTTCTTT.

The chain uses TRBV6-5 and TRBJ2-5; possibly TRBD2 for D (5 bases). Trimming left V 6 bases short and J 8 bases short, with 16 bases between. This CDR3 is 13 amino acids long. Germline values: CDR1 MNHEY, CDR2 SVGAGI. The CDR3 region has the DNA TGTGCCAGCAGATCCGGGAACCTAGGAACCCAGTACTTC. Protein: CASRSGNLGTQYF.

The chain couples TRBV15 to TRBJ2-7; a weak D match, TRBD1 (5 bases). CDR1 and CDR2 from the germline V gene are LNHNV and YYDKDF (reference sequence). This CDR3 comprises 15 residues. The V end lost 0 bases, the J end lost 5 bases, and 14 bases lay between the germline ends. In nucleotides, the CDR3 is TGTGCCACCAGCAGAGACAGGGTTACCTCGAACGAGCAGTACTTC. Translated: CATSRDRVTSNEQYF.

This chain joins TRBV4-1 and TRBJ2-4; D unclear. Per the germline V gene, CDR1 is MGHRA and CDR2 is YSYEKL. The CDR3 is made up of 14 amino acids. Trimming stripped 0 bases from V and 7 bases from J, with 10 bases between. The CDR3 region has the DNA TGCGCCAGCAGCCAAGAGGGGTGGCGGAACATTCAGTACTTC. It yields the protein CASSQEGWRNIQYF.

The chain recombines TRBV10-3 with TRBJ1-6; TRBD1 might be the D (5 bases). The CDR3 is 13 amino acids. Germline V gives CDR1 ENHRY, CDR2 SYGVKD. The chain's CDR3 is CASGADYNSPLHF. CDR3 nucleotide sequence: TGTGCTAGTGGGGCGGATTATAATTCACCCCTCCACTTT.

The chain links TRBV25-1 to TRBJ2-5; a possible D gene is TRBD1 (6 bases). The CDR3 is 14 amino acids. V was shortened by 3 bases and J by 0 bases, with 8 bases between the two germline ends. Germline-derived CDR1 and CDR2 are MGHDK and SYGVNS. This CDR3 is CASSEDSHQETQYF. CDR3 nucleotides: TGTGCCAGCAGTGAGGACAGTCACCAAGAGACCCAGTACTTC. Complete variable domain (other parts from reference TRBV25-1 and TRBJ2-5): EADIYQTPRYLVIGTGKKITLECSQTMGHDKMYWYQQDPGMELHLIHYSYGVNSTEKGDLSSESTVSRIRTEHFPLTLESARPSHTSQYLCASSEDSHQETQYFGPGTRLLVL.

This clone was detected only once. The rearrangement uses TRBV1 and TRBJ2-7; the tabulated D call, TRBD1, remains unverified against the DNA. TRBV1 represents a pseudogene. The CDR3 has 10 residues. CDR3 DNA: TGCACCAGCAGCCTAACCGGGACAGGATTC. It translates to CTSSLTGTGF.

This clone showed up just a few times. The chain links TRBV19 to TRBJ1-2; D unclear. Trimming cost V 6 bases and J 2 bases, with 13 bases left between them. CDR3 size: 14 residues. CDR1 and CDR2 (germline): LNHDA, SQIVND (reference sequence). CDR3 in amino acids: CASRRSGENYGYTF. The CDR3 DNA is TGTGCCAGTAGGAGGTCAGGCGAGAACTATGGCTACACCTTC. Full variable domain (outside the CDR3, taken from reference TRBV19 and TRBJ1-2): DGGITQSPKYLFRKEGQNVTLSCEQNLNHDAMYWYRQDPGQGLRLIYYSQIVNDFQKGDIAEGYSVSREKKESFPLTVTSAQKNPTAFYLCASRRSGENYGYTFGSGTRLTVV.

Concerning this clone itself: Given a much more abundant clone one base away, this may be a read error. Other DNA sequences within the sample encode an identical CDR3. This chain connects TRBV5-4 to TRBJ1-2; D gene unclear. Germline assignment: CDR1 SGHNT and CDR2 YYREEE (reference sequence). The CDR3 runs to 12 residues. V was trimmed by 2 bases and J by 4 bases, leaving 6 bases between them. The CDR3 sequence: CASSLDGYGYTF. The CDR3 DNA reads TGTGCCAGCAGCTTAGACGGCTATGGCTACACCTTC.

The V and J genes are TRBV7-2 and TRBJ1-1, with no clear D. The CDR3 loop spans 14 amino acids. From germline, CDR1 is SGHTA and CDR2 FQGNSA. V lost 2 bases, J lost 0 bases, and 7 bases lay in between. The CDR3: CASSLRSLNTEAFF. DNA of the CDR3: TGTGCCAGCAGCTTAAGGTCATTGAACACTGAAGCTTTCTTT.

The V and J genes are TRBV28 and TRBJ1-4; D unresolved. The CDR3 length is 16 residues. V gave up 0 bases and J gave up 3 bases, with 11 bases separating them. Germline values: CDR1 MDHEN, CDR2 SYDVKM. CDR3 bases: TGTGCCAGCAGTTTATGGCGGGAACGGGCTAATGAAAAACTGTTTTTT. Encoded protein: CASSLWRERANEKLFF.

The chain combines TRBV29-1 with TRBJ1-2; 7 positions match TRBD1. CDR3 length: 14 residues. Germline assignment: CDR1 SQVTM and CDR2 ANQGSEA. Unmatched junction bases numbered 5, after V lost 0 bases and J lost 4 bases. Here the CDR3 reads CSVEERGRSYGYTF. CDR3 coding DNA: TGCAGCGTTGAAGAAAGGGGGCGCAGCTATGGCTACACCTTC.

In this sample, this clone turned up once. The CDR3 DNA sequence: TGTGCCAGCAGCTCTCGATTACAGGGGAGGGACACTGAAGCTTTCTTT. Translating gives CASSSRLQGRDTEAFF. The chain joins TRBV7-6 to TRBJ1-1, with TRBD1 matching over 7 bases. V shed 4 bases, J shed 3 bases, and the junction held 11 bases outside the gene matches. Germline V CDR1 and CDR2: SGHVS, FNYEAQ. The CDR3 extends over 16 amino acids.

The rearrangement links TRBV6-6 to TRBJ2-2; D possibly corresponds to TRBD1 (6 bases). The CDR3 extends over 15 amino acids. V was trimmed by 5 bases and J by 2 bases, leaving 12 bases between them. In germline, CDR1 is MNHNY, CDR2 SVGAGI (reference sequence). This CDR3 is CASSNPGHNTGELFF. In DNA form, the CDR3 reads TGTGCCAGCAGTAACCCGGGACACAACACCGGGGAGCTGTTTTTT.

V and J are TRBV10-1 and TRBJ2-7, with TRBD1 identical over 7 bases. Germline V gene lookup returns CDR1 WNHNN and CDR2 SYGVQD (reference sequence). The CDR3 consists of 13 residues. With V trimmed by 11 bases and J by 4 bases, 11 bases remained unmatched. Here the CDR3 reads CASGRGGEYEQYF. CDR3 coding DNA: TGCGCCTCAGGGAGAGGGGGCGAATACGAGCAGTACTTC.

The chain uses TRBV4-1 and TRBJ1-6; 9 bases match TRBD1. Trimming at V came to 1 base and at J to 6 bases, leaving 7 bases not matched to a gene. CDR1 is MGHRA and CDR2 is YSYEKL in the germline V gene. The CDR3 contains 17 residues. The CDR3 DNA is TGCGCCAGCAGCCAAGGCCCGGACAGGGGAAGTAATTCACCCCTCCACTTT. Residues: CASSQGPDRGSNSPLHF.

This rearrangement joins TRBV19 to TRBJ1-1; D might be TRBD1 (5 bases). Trimming pared 5 bases from V and 4 bases from J, leaving 11 bases between. Germline assignment: CDR1 LNHDA and CDR2 SQIVND (reference sequence). The CDR3 consists of 13 residues. The DNA for the CDR3 is TGTGCCAGTAGTTACGGGGGAGGCACTGAAGCTTTCTTT. Residues: CASSYGGGTEAFF.

The chain employs TRBV11-2 and TRBJ2-7, with TRBD2 as a possible D gene (6 bases). The CDR3 totals 14 residues. Trimming shortened V by 2 bases and J by 3 bases, and 11 bases separated the two germline ends. Germline V gene sequence: CDR1 SGHAT, CDR2 FQNNGV. CDR3 residues: CASSLSGSGYEQYF. CDR3 sequence (DNA): TGTGCCAGCAGCTTATCCGGGAGTGGCTACGAGCAGTACTTC.

The chain links TRBV28 to TRBJ2-2; TRBD2 aligns across 10 bases. CDR3 size: 16 residues. V lost 3 bases and J lost 2; bases outside the gene matches: 3. Germline-derived CDR1 and CDR2 are MDHEN and SYDVKM. The CDR3 spells CASSLGLARNTGELFF. The CDR3, as DNA: TGTGCCAGCAGTTTGGGACTAGCGAGAAACACCGGGGAGCTGTTTTTT.